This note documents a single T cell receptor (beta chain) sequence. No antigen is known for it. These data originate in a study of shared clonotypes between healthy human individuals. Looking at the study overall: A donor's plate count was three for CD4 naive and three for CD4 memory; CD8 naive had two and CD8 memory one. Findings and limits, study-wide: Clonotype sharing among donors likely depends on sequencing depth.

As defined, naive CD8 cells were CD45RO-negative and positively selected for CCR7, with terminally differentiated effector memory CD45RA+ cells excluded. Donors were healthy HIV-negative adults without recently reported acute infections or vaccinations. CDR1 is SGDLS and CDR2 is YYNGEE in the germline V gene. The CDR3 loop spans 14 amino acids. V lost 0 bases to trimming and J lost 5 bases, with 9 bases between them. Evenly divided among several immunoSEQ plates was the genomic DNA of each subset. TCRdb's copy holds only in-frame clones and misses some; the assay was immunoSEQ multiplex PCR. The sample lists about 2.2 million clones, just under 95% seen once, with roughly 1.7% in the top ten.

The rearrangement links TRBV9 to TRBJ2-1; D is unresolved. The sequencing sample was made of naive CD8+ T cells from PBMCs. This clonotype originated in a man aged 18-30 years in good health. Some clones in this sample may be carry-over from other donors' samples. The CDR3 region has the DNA TGTGCCAGCAGCGTAGGTTACTCTAACAATGAGCAGTTCTTC. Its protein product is CASSVGYSNNEQFF.